This TCR beta chain stems from a study of T cells in Graves' hyperthyroidism and ophthalmopathy. Researchers amplified the TCR beta CDR3 regions from RNA transcripts. Using the HTBI primer set, a first-round RT-PCR was run on the TCR CDR3. TCRdb reprocessed the multiplex PCR reads via MiXCR and lists one record per CDR3 protein. This sample has fewer than 850,000 distinct CDR3 sequences, with 15% to 20% found just once. Trimming shortened V by 5 bases and J by 10 bases, and 11 bases separated the two germline ends. The CDR3 spans 11 residues. Germline V lookup: CDR1 MDHEN, CDR2 SYDVKM. This clonotype was counted at least ten times.

Sequenced input: blood. This receptor was obtained from a man in his fifties or sixties with Graves' hyperthyroidism. The J gene is TRBJ1-1, the V gene TRBV28, with D possibly TRBD1 on 5 matching bases. CDR3 sequence reads: CASSTMGGAFF. CDR3 nucleotides: TGTGCCAGCAGTACGATGGGGGGAGCTTTCTTT.